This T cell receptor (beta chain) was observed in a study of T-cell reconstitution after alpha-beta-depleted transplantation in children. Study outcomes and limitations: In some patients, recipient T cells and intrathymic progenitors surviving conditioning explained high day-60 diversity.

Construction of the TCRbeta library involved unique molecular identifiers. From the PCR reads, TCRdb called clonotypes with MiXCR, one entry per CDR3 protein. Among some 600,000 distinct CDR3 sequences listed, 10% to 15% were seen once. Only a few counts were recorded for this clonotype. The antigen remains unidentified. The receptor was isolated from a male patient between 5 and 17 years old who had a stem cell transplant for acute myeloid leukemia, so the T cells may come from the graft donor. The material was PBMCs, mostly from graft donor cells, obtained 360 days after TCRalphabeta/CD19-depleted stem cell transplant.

CDR3 sequence: CASAYRGLNTEAFF. The CDR3 coding sequence is TGTGCCAGCGCGTACAGGGGGCTGAACACTGAAGCTTTCTTT. This chain links TRBV6-2 or TRBV6-3 with TRBJ1-1; 9 nucleotides line up with TRBD1. Looked up from germline, CDR1 is MNHEY and CDR2 is SVGEGT. This CDR3 region has 14 residues. The V gene end was trimmed by 8 bases and the J gene end by 0 bases; junction bases not matched to a gene: 4.